One and the same sample provided the 9 T cell receptor beta chains below, sequenced in a study of OX40 agonist ivuxolimab in advanced cancers. Clones were sequenced by immunoSEQ multiplex PCR, and TCRdb holds only the in-frame ones, with some missing. The sample holds tens of thousands of clones, around 86% seen once. The sample here was CD4+ or CD8+ T cells sorted from blood, taken in a trial of the OX40 agonist ivuxolimab. The receptor set was obtained from an adult with an advanced solid tumor such as melanoma, head and neck, liver or kidney cancer.

This clone was seen once. The V gene is TRBV6-6, the J gene TRBJ2-5; D gene unclear. The CDR3 sequence is 15 residues long. The germline V gene has CDR1 MNHNY and CDR2 SVGAGI (reference sequence). The ends were cut back, 2 bases at V and 0 bases at J, with 10 bases in the middle. The DNA for the CDR3 is TGTGCCAGCAGTTACGGGGTTGGTGACCAAGAGACCCAGTACTTC. Amino acids: CASSYGVGDQETQYF.

This chain connects TRBV27 to TRBJ1-6; 12 bases are shared with TRBD1. The CDR3 runs to 17 residues. Germline loops: CDR1 MNHEY, CDR2 SMNVEV (reference sequence). V lost 4 bases to trimming and J lost 3 bases; unmatched junction nucleotides: 4. CDR3 protein: CASSSGTGGGYNSPLHF. CDR3 sequence (DNA): TGTGCCAGCAGTTCGGGGACAGGGGGCGGCTATAATTCACCCCTCCACTTT.

The chain employs TRBV19 and TRBJ2-2, with 7 bases lining up with TRBD2. The V gene's germline CDR1 is LNHDA and CDR2 SQIVND (reference sequence). Germline trimming cut 2 bases from V and 3 bases from J; bases unmatched to any gene: 9. This CDR3 is 17 amino acids long. The CDR3 nucleotides are TGTGCCAGTAGTATATCCCAGGGACGGGAGGACACCGGGGAGCTGTTTTTT. Protein product: CASSISQGREDTGELFF.

The gene calls are TRBV11-3 and TRBJ2-5; 16 bases align to TRBD2. The DNA matches TRBJ2-7 better at its end, which makes the J call doubtful. Germline CDR1 reads SGHNT; CDR2 reads YENEEA. This CDR3 is built from 18 residues. CDR3 coding DNA: TGTGCCAGCAGCGCACCGGGACTAGCGGGAGGGTCGAGGTACGAGCAGTACTTC. It encodes CASSAPGLAGGSRYEQYF.

The rearrangement uses TRBV11-3 and TRBJ1-1, with D unresolved. V was cut by 5 bases and J by 1 base, with 14 bases left in between. The CDR3 runs 15 residues. Germline assignment: CDR1 SGHNT and CDR2 YENEEA. The DNA for the CDR3 is TGTGCCAGCAGCAAAGGCCCGGCGGGGAACACTGAAGCTTTCTTT. Translation: CASSKGPAGNTEAFF.

The chain couples TRBV6-1 to TRBJ2-7; D is possibly TRBD2 (6 bases). Germline V CDR1 and CDR2: MNHNS, SASEGT. The CDR3 runs to 16 residues. The V end was cut by 2 bases, the J end by 6 bases, with 20 bases between. CDR3 in DNA: TGTGCCAGCAGTGAACCCGGGAGCACTGGCAGTCGCGAGCAGTACTTC. It translates to CASSEPGSTGSREQYF.

The chain joins TRBV7-6 to TRBJ1-1; D remains unclear. The CDR3 loop spans 12 amino acids. V gave up 4 bases and J gave up 5 bases, with 8 bases separating them. Germline-derived CDR1 and CDR2 are SGHVS and FNYEAQ. The CDR3 spells CASSYGGTEAFF. CDR3 nucleotide sequence: TGTGCCAGCAGCTACGGAGGGACTGAAGCTTTCTTT.

The sample holds one count of this clone. V is TRBV6-1 and J is TRBJ2-2; D is possibly TRBD1 (5 bases). CDR3 length: 16 residues. The V gene's germline CDR1 is MNHNS and CDR2 SASEGT. With 0 bases removed from V and 5 bases from J, the gap between germline ends came to 13 bases. CDR3 in DNA: TGTGCCAGCAGTGAAGCGCAATCAGGGCGGACCGGGGAGCTGTTTTTT. Translating it yields CASSEAQSGRTGELFF.

The V call is TRBV11-3, the J call TRBJ2-1; 12 nucleotides agree with TRBD2. In germline, CDR1 is SGHNT, CDR2 YENEEA. The CDR3 is 15 amino acids. V dropped 2 bases and J dropped 5; count of bases not matched to a gene: 1. The CDR3 DNA follows: TGTGCCAGCAGCTTAAGGACTAGCGGGAACAATGAGCAGTTCTTC. Translated, it gives CASSLRTSGNNEQFF.